The present TCR beta chain was sequenced within a study of T-cell reconstitution after alpha-beta-depleted transplantation in children. Unmatched junction bases numbered 8, after V lost 3 bases and J lost 4 bases. CDR1 is MDHEN and CDR2 is SYDVKM in the germline V gene. The CDR3 contains 15 residues. Notes on this clonotype: Its target is not known.

TCRbeta library construction was performed incorporating unique molecular identifiers. TCRdb analysed the PCR reads with MiXCR anew, one entry per CDR3 protein. The sample records some 600,000 distinct CDR3 sequences, approximately 12% being singletons. Whole-study results and caveats: One year after transplant, T-cell counts and diversity came mostly from newly produced T cells. Some patients owed their high day-60 TCRbeta diversity to surviving recipient T cells and thymic progenitors. In patients about two months after transplant, alpha-beta T cells reportedly arose from several hundred expanded graft clones.

The genes are TRBV28 and TRBJ1-2; 7 nucleotides line up with TRBD1. The receptor was derived from a male patient under 18 who had a stem cell transplant for acute myeloid leukemia, so the T cells may come from the graft donor. The sequencing used PBMCs, mostly from graft donor cells, collected 360 days after TCRalphabeta/CD19-depleted stem cell transplant. The CDR3 spells CASSFSDRDSYGYTF. The CDR3 DNA sequence: TGTGCCAGCAGTTTCAGTGACAGGGACTCCTATGGCTACACCTTC.